The 29 T cell receptor beta chains reported below all come from one sample, sequenced in a study of blood T cell repertoires in COVID-19 (dated by TCRdb to about 2020). Library generation was performed with the immunoSEQ multiplex PCR assay. This immuneACCESS table, as held by TCRdb, lists in-frame sequences with V and J called but not all clones. Of the missing ones, under half trace to an unresolved V gene in checked studies; the others have no known cause. The sample table holds hundreds of thousands of clones, of which approximately 86% were seen once. Of the sample, approximately 0.66% falls within the top ten clones. The sample consisted of peripheral blood. These receptors all come from a man aged 35 to 55 with acute or convalescent COVID-19.

CDR3 region: CASSESMNTEAFF. For the CDR3, the DNA is TGTGCCAGCTCAGAGAGTATGAACACTGAAGCTTTCTTT. The V call is TRBV18, the J call TRBJ1-1; D gene ambiguous. CDR1 KGHSH and CDR2 LQKENI come from the germline V gene. This CDR3 comprises 13 residues. V was pared by 5 bases and J by 0 bases, with 7 bases between.

The chain's CDR3 is CASIAPGQGLNEQFF. For the CDR3, the DNA is TGTGCCAGCATTGCCCCGGGACAGGGGCTCAATGAGCAGTTCTTC. This sequence joins TRBV7-9 and TRBJ2-1; 10 nucleotides match TRBD1. Trimming cost V 7 bases and J 6 bases; bases outside gene matches: 9. CDR3 size: 15 residues. Germline V CDR1 and CDR2: SEHNR, FQNEAQ (reference sequence).

CDR3 coding DNA: TGTGCCAGCAGTAACCCAGGCTGGGGGCAGGATGGCTACACCTTC. It codes for CASSNPGWGQDGYTF. This chain connects TRBV6-5 to TRBJ1-2; D is possibly TRBD1 (6 bases). V was pared by 5 bases and J by 6 bases, with 19 bases between. The CDR3 consists of 15 residues. Germline loops: CDR1 MNHEY, CDR2 SVGAGI.

The chain carries TRBV6-5 and TRBJ2-1; a weak D match, TRBD2 (6 bases). Germline CDR1 and CDR2: MNHEY and SVGAGI. V lost 5 bases, J lost 9 bases, and 14 bases lay in between. CDR3 length: 13 amino acids. In DNA form, the CDR3 reads TGTGCCAGCAGTCCGGGACTCAGACGTGAGCAGTTCTTC. This translates into CASSPGLRREQFF.

The V gene is TRBV7-2, the J gene TRBJ2-3; D not certain. From germline, CDR1 is SGHTA and CDR2 FQGNSA. This CDR3 contains 13 residues. Trimming stripped 3 bases from V and 6 bases from J, with 10 bases between. For the CDR3, the DNA is TGTGCCAGCAGCTTCTCGGTTGCTGATACGCAGTATTTT. Translated: CASSFSVADTQYF. The whole variable domain, filled in from reference TRBV7-2 and TRBJ2-3, reads GAGVSQSPSNKVTEKGKDVELRCDPISGHTALYWYRQSLGQGLEFLIYFQGNSAPDKSGLPSDRFSAERTGGSVSTLTIQRTQQEDSAVYLCASSFSVADTQYFGPGTRLTVL.

This clone appeared once. This chain uses TRBV27 with TRBJ1-2; 7 bases align to TRBD1. The CDR3 runs to 14 residues. The V gene end was trimmed by 2 bases and the J gene end by 4 bases; junction bases not matched to a gene: 4. Germline CDR1 reads MNHEY; CDR2 reads SMNVEV (reference sequence). Here the CDR3 reads CASSLRGQSYGYTF. The CDR3 DNA reads as TGTGCCAGCAGTTTAAGGGGACAGAGCTATGGCTACACCTTC.

The V and J genes are TRBV7-9 and TRBJ1-1; no clear D gene. In germline, CDR1 is SEHNR, CDR2 FQNEAQ (reference sequence). The CDR3 length is 11 residues. V dropped 7 bases and J dropped 2 bases, with 5 bases sitting between them. Here the CDR3 reads CASNSNTEAFF. The CDR3, as DNA: TGTGCCAGCAACAGTAACACTGAAGCTTTCTTT.

The rearrangement links TRBV21-1 to TRBJ1-5; no DNA check was done on the table's D call, TRBD1. TRBV21-1 is classified as a pseudogene. This CDR3 is 16 amino acids long. In DNA form, the CDR3 reads TGTGCCAGCAGCAAGAGAGGGACAGGGGACAATCAGCCCCAGCATTTT. This translates into CASSKRGTGDNQPQHF.

The chain links TRBV24-1 to TRBJ2-1; D possibly corresponds to TRBD2 (5 bases). Germline V gene lookup returns CDR1 KGHDR and CDR2 SFDVKD. V lost 1 base and J lost 0, with 12 bases in between. The CDR3 has 17 amino acids. The CDR3 protein is CATSDFIPGYSYNEQFF. The CDR3 DNA follows: TGTGCCACCAGTGATTTTATTCCGGGGTACTCCTACAATGAGCAGTTCTTC.

Concerning this clone itself: The sample holds other DNA sequences that translate to the same CDR3. CDR3 sequence (DNA): TGTGCCAGCAGCTTAGGGGCGGGGTCCTACGAGCAGTACTTC. Residues: CASSLGAGSYEQYF. The chain uses TRBV11-2 and TRBJ2-7, with D perhaps TRBD2 (6 bases). The CDR3 covers 14 residues. Germline V gene data show CDR1 as SGHAT and CDR2 as FQNNGV. Trimming took 1 base from V and 1 from J, leaving 8 bases between them.

This clone was seen just once. The chain has TRBV15 and TRBJ1-1; 9 bases fit TRBD1. The germline V gene encodes CDR1 LNHNV and CDR2 YYDKDF (reference sequence). The V segment lost 5 bases and the J segment 14 bases; nucleotides outside the gene matches: 15. The CDR3 contains 14 residues. The chain's CDR3 is CATSSRVGDRDRFF. The CDR3 DNA reads TGTGCCACCAGCTCCCGAGTCGGGGACAGGGACCGCTTCTTT.

The chain uses TRBV5-1 and TRBJ1-2; TRBD1 agrees at 7 bases. The CDR3 totals 14 residues. The trim removed 4 bases at V and 6 bases at J, leaving 9 bases unmatched. CDR1 SGHRS and CDR2 YFSETQ come from the germline V gene. DNA for the CDR3: TGCGCCAGCAGCCCAGGACAGGAGGTCGATGGCTACACCTTC. Translated, it gives CASSPGQEVDGYTF.

This sequence joins TRBV9 and TRBJ2-7; 7 bases align to TRBD1. Unmatched junction bases numbered 9, after V lost 0 bases and J lost 3 bases. In germline, CDR1 is SGDLS, CDR2 YYNGEE. CDR3 length: 16 amino acids. CDR3 in DNA: TGTGCCAGCAGCGTAGCTCCCGCACAGGGGTTCTACGAGCAGTACTTC. Protein product: CASSVAPAQGFYEQYF.

The chain employs TRBV19 and TRBJ2-3; 7 bases are shared with TRBD1. This CDR3 has 17 amino acids. V trimming: 5 bases; J trimming: 1 base; junction bases outside the gene matches: 12. CDR1 is LNHDA, CDR2 SQIVND, per germline (reference sequence). Here the CDR3 DNA reads TGTGCCAGTAGTCAAACCTTCGACAGGGATGGCACAGATACGCAGTATTTT. Amino acid sequence: CASSQTFDRDGTDTQYF.

V usage is TRBV6-6 and J usage is TRBJ2-5, with 7 bases matching TRBD1. J lost 1 base, V lost 6 bases, and 5 bases had no gene match. This CDR3 comprises 14 residues. The V gene's germline CDR1 is MNHNY and CDR2 SVGAGI (reference sequence). The CDR3: CASRTGTVQETQYF. In nucleotides, the CDR3 is TGTGCCAGCAGAACCGGGACAGTCCAAGAGACCCAGTACTTC.

The gene calls are TRBV19 and TRBJ1-5; D may be TRBD1 (5 bases). The CDR3 runs to 15 residues. Germline assignment: CDR1 LNHDA and CDR2 SQIVND (reference sequence). Between the trimmed V and J ends, which lost 8 bases and 2 bases, there was a span of 16 bases. CDR3 residues: CASLSGVGGNQPQHF. The CDR3 DNA reads TGTGCCAGTCTTTCGGGGGTTGGGGGCAATCAGCCCCAGCATTTT.

The V gene is TRBV9, the J gene TRBJ2-2; 10 bases fit TRBD1. This CDR3 contains 20 residues. Germline CDR1 is SGDLS and CDR2 is YYNGEE. V was pared by 4 bases and J by 6 bases, with 21 bases of the junction left unmatched. This chain's CDR3 is CASSPRTGGIRGSRAGELFF. As DNA, the CDR3 is TGTGCCAGCAGCCCCCGGACAGGGGGAATCCGCGGGAGTCGGGCCGGGGAGCTGTTTTTT. Full variable domain (missing parts from reference TRBV9 and TRBJ2-2): DSGVTQTPKHLITATGQRVTLRCSPRSGDLSVYWYQQSLDQGLQFLIQYYNGEERAKGNILERFSAQQFPDLHSELNLSSLELGDSALYFCASSPRTGGIRGSRAGELFFGEGSRLTVL.

V usage is TRBV6-5 and J usage is TRBJ2-7; the match to TRBD1 covers 12 bases. CDR1 and CDR2 (germline): MNHEY, SVGAGI. This CDR3 contains 14 residues. Trimming removed 11 bases from V and 5 bases from J; junction bases left unmatched: 10. CDR3 sequence (DNA): TGTGCCGGGAATAGGGACAGGGGGCTACACGAGCAGTACTTC. It yields the protein CAGNRDRGLHEQYF.

V is TRBV21-1 and J is TRBJ1-1. TRBV21-1 is assigned pseudogene status. CDR3 length: 13 residues. CDR3 coding DNA: TGTGCCAGCAGCAAAGGTCCGGGTCCTGAAGCTTTCTTT. Amino acid sequence: CASSKGPGPEAFF.

The chain carries TRBV15 and TRBJ2-3; D perhaps matches TRBD2 (5 bases). The V and J ends lost 3 bases and 8 bases respectively, with 12 bases between them. CDR1 is LNHNV, CDR2 YYDKDF, per germline (reference sequence). CDR3 size: 13 residues. This CDR3 is CATSRDGDRTQYF. The CDR3, as DNA: TGTGCCACCAGCAGGGACGGGGATCGTACGCAGTATTTT.

The chain uses TRBV5-1 and TRBJ2-2; 7 bases are shared with TRBD1. The CDR3 runs 16 residues. Germline V gives CDR1 SGHRS, CDR2 YFSETQ. V shed 5 bases, J shed 6 bases, and the junction held 13 bases outside the gene matches. In DNA form, the CDR3 reads TGCGCCAGCAGTAGCCCAGACAGGGTCCGGCCCGGGGAGCTGTTTTTT. Translating gives CASSSPDRVRPGELFF.

This chain joins TRBV6-5 and TRBJ2-2; D unclear. V shed 6 bases and J shed 3 bases, with 8 bases lying between them. CDR1 and CDR2 from the germline V gene are MNHEY and SVGAGI. The CDR3 length is 13 residues. CDR3 protein: CASRQSYTGELFF. As DNA, the CDR3 is TGTGCCAGCAGGCAGTCTTACACCGGGGAGCTGTTTTTT.

The CDR3 reads CASSYQIDTDTQYF. The CDR3 nucleotides read TGTGCCAGTAGTTACCAGATCGACACAGATACGCAGTATTTT. The chain combines TRBV19 with TRBJ2-3; no reliable D call. Trimming shortened V by 5 bases and J by 2 bases, and 11 bases separated the two germline ends. Germline CDR1 is LNHDA and CDR2 is SQIVND (reference sequence). This CDR3 has 14 amino acids.

This chain links TRBV5-1 with TRBJ1-6; 8 bases align to TRBD1. CDR3 length equals 14 residues. Germline V lookup: CDR1 SGHRS, CDR2 YFSETQ. J gave up 9 bases and V 5 bases, and 7 bases lay outside the gene matches. The CDR3 nucleotides are TGCGCCAGCAGGCCCGGGACAGGAGTTTCACCCCTCCACTTT. Amino acid sequence: CASRPGTGVSPLHF.

The rearrangement uses TRBV7-9 and TRBJ1-6; no reliable D call. Germline CDR1 SEHNR, CDR2 FQNEAQ (reference sequence). The CDR3 contains 14 residues. Deletions cut 5 bases from V and 9 bases from J, with 14 bases between. The CDR3 sequence: CASSPQSGVSPLHF. Here the CDR3 DNA reads TGTGCCAGCAGCCCCCAGAGCGGGGTTTCACCCCTCCACTTT. Drawing the rest from reference TRBV7-9 and TRBJ1-6, the complete variable domain is DTGVSQNPRHKITKRGQNVTFRCDPISEHNRLYWYRQTLGQGPEFLTYFQNEAQLEKSRLLSDRFSAERPKGSFSTLEIQRTEQGDSAMYLCASSPQSGVSPLHFGNGTRLTVT.

The rearrangement links TRBV29-1 to TRBJ2-7; D is perhaps TRBD2 (6 bases). Germline V gene data show CDR1 as SQVTM and CDR2 as ANQGSEA. V was trimmed by 5 bases and J by 3 bases, leaving 20 bases between them. The CDR3 totals 15 residues. The DNA for the CDR3 is TGCAGCGTTCTAAAACTCCGGGAGCAGAACTACGAGCAGTACTTC. The encoded protein is CSVLKLREQNYEQYF.

The V gene is TRBV28, the J gene TRBJ2-7; D gene unclear. This CDR3 region has 11 residues. Trimming took 8 bases from V and 3 from J, leaving 8 bases between them. Germline loops: CDR1 MDHEN, CDR2 SYDVKM. The CDR3 bases are TGTGCCAGCTTTTCCAACTACGAGCAGTACTTC. Translating it yields CASFSNYEQYF. Looking up the rest from reference TRBV28 and TRBJ2-7 gives the full variable domain: DVKVTQSSRYLVKRTGEKVFLECVQDMDHENMFWYRQDPGLGLRLIYFSYDVKMKEKGDIPEGYSVSREKKERFSLILESASTNQTSMYLCASFSNYEQYFGPGTRLTVT.

The CDR3 bases are TGTGCCAGCAGTTTATTGGGGACAGCTCTGCAGTACTTC. Protein sequence: CASSLLGTALQYF. The chain uses TRBV28 and TRBJ2-7, with 7 bases matching TRBD1. Per germline, CDR1 MDHEN and CDR2 SYDVKM. The V segment lost 1 base and the J segment 9 bases; nucleotides outside the gene matches: 6. CDR3 length: 13 amino acids.

The sample holds a few counts of this clone. V is TRBV19 and J is TRBJ2-4; D is perhaps TRBD1 (6 bases). V was cut by 5 bases and J by 3 bases, with 11 bases left in between. Germline CDR1 reads LNHDA; CDR2 reads SQIVND (reference sequence). The CDR3 extends over 14 amino acids. CDR3: CASSVQGYKNIQYF. CDR3 coding DNA: TGTGCCAGTAGTGTCCAGGGGTACAAAAACATTCAGTACTTC.